This entry features one T cell receptor (beta chain) sequence. Its antigen is undetermined. The junction differs from germline at one of its ends, possibly a read error. The CDR3 is 12 amino acids. The data were taken from a study of response to subunit inactivated influenza vaccine. Regarding the study as a whole: Authors suggested few new T cells are recruited by each seasonal influenza vaccination.

TCRdb analysed the RT-PCR reads with MiXCR anew, one entry per CDR3 protein. The data hold hundreds of thousands of distinct CDR3 sequences, with roughly 22% observed a single time. This receptor was taken from a man between 45 and 75 years old who received an inactivated influenza vaccine. The sequenced sample was PBMCs from blood, obtained less than 22 months after vaccination. The chain links TRBV12-3 or TRBV12-4 to TRBJ1-6; no clear D. The CDR3: CASSLLGTPLHF. The DNA for the CDR3 is TGTGCCAGCAGTTTACTGGGAACACCACTCCACTTT.